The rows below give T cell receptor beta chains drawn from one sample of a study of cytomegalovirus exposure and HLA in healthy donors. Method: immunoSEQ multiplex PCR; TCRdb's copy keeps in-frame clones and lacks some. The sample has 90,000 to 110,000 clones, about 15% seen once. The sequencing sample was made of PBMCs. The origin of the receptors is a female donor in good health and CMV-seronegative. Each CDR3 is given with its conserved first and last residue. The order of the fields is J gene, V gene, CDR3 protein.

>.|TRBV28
CASRATGVYEQYF
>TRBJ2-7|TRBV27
CASSRYRGILDEQYF
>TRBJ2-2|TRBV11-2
CASSPRGRAGTGELFF
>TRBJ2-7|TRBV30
CAWSVFRASYEQHF
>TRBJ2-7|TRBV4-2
CASSQDLTSGYEQYF
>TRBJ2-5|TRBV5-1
CASSLGPGRGKETQYF
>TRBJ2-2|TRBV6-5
CASSYSPSVGELFF
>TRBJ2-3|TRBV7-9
CASSTSPGQGTDTQYF
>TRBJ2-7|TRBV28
CASSSPTSGSYEQYF
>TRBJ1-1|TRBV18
CASSPRTGMNTEAFF
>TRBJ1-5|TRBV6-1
CASSEASENQPQHF
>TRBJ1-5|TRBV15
CATSRQNQPQHF
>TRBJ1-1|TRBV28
CASSLDLRQGATEAFF
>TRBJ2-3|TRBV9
CASRFQAQNALEWDTQYF
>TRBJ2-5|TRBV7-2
CASSRGLAGDETQYF
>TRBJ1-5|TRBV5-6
CASSRLGGLNQPQHF
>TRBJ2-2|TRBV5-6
CASSLGGWGRTGELFF
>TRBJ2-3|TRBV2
CASSGRRATDTQYF
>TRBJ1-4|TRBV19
CASGSEPQNEKLFF
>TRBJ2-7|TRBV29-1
CSVEAGTGGYGEQYF
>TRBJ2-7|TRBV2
CASSEVTVRQGDYEQYF
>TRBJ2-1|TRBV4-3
CASSQDRPSGSYNEQFF
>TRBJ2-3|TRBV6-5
CASSSSTDTQYF
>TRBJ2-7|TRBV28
CASIPRGEATSYEQYF
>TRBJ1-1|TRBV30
CAWTSGGRYAAFF